This passage covers 21 T cell receptor beta chains from one sample sequenced in a study of shared clonotypes between healthy human individuals. This table comes from immunoSEQ multiplex PCR, and its TCRdb copy is limited to in-frame clones, with some not included. The sample consists of fewer than 1.4 million clones, around 78% of them appearing once. Sequencing was carried out using memory CD4+ T cells from PBMCs. This sample's subset: CD45RA-negative fraction. All receptors come from a young man in good health. Some clones in this sample may be carry-over from other donors' samples.

The rearrangement links TRBV4-1 to TRBJ2-7, with D uncertain. Per germline, CDR1 MGHRA and CDR2 YSYEKL. The V end was cut by 3 bases, the J end by 9 bases, with 15 bases between. The CDR3 runs to 13 residues. The DNA of the CDR3 is TGCGCCAGCAGCCACACTGTCGGGTTTGGGCAGTACTTC. It is translated as CASSHTVGFGQYF.

Remarks on this clone: A much larger clonotype is one base distant, so this may be a read error. This chain joins TRBV9 and TRBJ1-2, with TRBD1 as a possible D gene (6 bases). V was trimmed by 0 bases and J by 7 bases, leaving 13 bases between them. The CDR3 extends over 14 amino acids. Germline V gene sequence: CDR1 SGDLS, CDR2 YYNGEE. CDR3 residues: CASSVAEGTSGYTF. The CDR3 DNA reads as TGTGCCAGCAGCGTAGCAGAGGGGACATCTGGCTACACCTTC.

The chain is built from TRBV9 and TRBJ1-3, with 7 positions matching TRBD1. Germline V gene sequence: CDR1 SGDLS, CDR2 YYNGEE. The CDR3 extends over 15 amino acids. Trimming took 4 bases from V and 4 from J; bases not matched to a gene: 8. The CDR3 DNA sequence: TGTGCCAGCAGCCTTACAGGGGTCGCAGGAAACACCATATATTTT. Amino acid sequence: CASSLTGVAGNTIYF.

This CDR3 reads CASSQDYNTEAFF. DNA for the CDR3: TGTGCCAGCAGCCAGGACTATAACACTGAAGCTTTCTTT. This chain connects TRBV7-9 to TRBJ1-1, with D unresolved. CDR1 and CDR2 from the germline V gene are SEHNR and FQNEAQ (reference sequence). V lost 5 bases to trimming and J lost 2 bases, with 9 bases between them. CDR3 length: 13 residues.

This chain connects TRBV19 to TRBJ2-1; D gene unclear. The CDR3 is 16 amino acids. The V gene's germline CDR1 is LNHDA and CDR2 SQIVND (reference sequence). Trimming pared 1 base from V and 1 base from J, leaving 11 bases between. The CDR3 region has the DNA TGTGCCAGTAGTATAGTGCTCGTTGGATCCTACAATGAGCAGTTCTTC. It yields the protein CASSIVLVGSYNEQFF.

This clone was found once. The chain recombines TRBV13 with TRBJ2-2; 10 bases fit TRBD2. The CDR3 is made up of 17 amino acids. Trimming took 0 bases from V and 2 from J; bases not matched to a gene: 3. CDR1 is PRHDT and CDR2 is FYEKMQ in the germline V gene (reference sequence). The CDR3 reads CASSLGLAGRNTGELFF. Written as DNA, the CDR3 is TGTGCCAGCAGCTTAGGACTAGCGGGACGAAACACCGGGGAGCTGTTTTTT. The variable domain in full, completed from reference TRBV13 and TRBJ2-2, reads AAGVIQSPRHLIKEKRETATLKCYPIPRHDTVYWYQQGPGQDPQFLISFYEKMQSDKGSIPDRFSAQQFSDYHSELNMSSLELGDSALYFCASSLGLAGRNTGELFFGEGSRLTVL.

The V and J genes are TRBV9 and TRBJ2-2, with 11 positions matching TRBD1. Losses at the gene ends were 4 bases for V and 1 base for J; bases not matched to a gene: 6. Germline-derived CDR1 and CDR2 are SGDLS and YYNGEE. CDR3 length: 17 amino acids. The CDR3 loop reads CASSIRTGGMNTGELFF. CDR3 coding DNA: TGTGCCAGCAGCATCCGGACAGGGGGCATGAACACCGGGGAGCTGTTTTTT.

The genes are TRBV30 and TRBJ2-6; no reliable D call. The CDR3 sequence is 11 residues long. Germline CDR1 reads GTSNPN; CDR2 reads SVGIG (reference sequence). The CDR3 DNA follows: TGTGTAGTGGCTGGGGCCAACGTCCTGACTTTC. Protein: CVVAGANVLTF.

This rearrangement joins TRBV5-6 to TRBJ2-7; the D gene could be TRBD1 or TRBD2 (5 bases each). With 3 bases removed from V and 6 bases from J, the gap between germline ends came to 13 bases. The CDR3 contains 13 residues. Germline V gives CDR1 SGHDT, CDR2 YYEEEE. The CDR3 spells CASSWGHSGEQYF. CDR3 DNA: TGTGCCAGCAGCTGGGGCCACAGCGGCGAGCAGTACTTC.

The chain uses TRBV7-9 and TRBJ1-2, with 8 bases fitting TRBD1. The CDR3 has 14 amino acids. Germline trimming cut 4 bases from V and 4 bases from J; bases unmatched to any gene: 5. Germline-derived CDR1 and CDR2 are SEHNR and FQNEAQ (reference sequence). This CDR3 reads CASSSRTGSYGYTF. Here the CDR3 DNA reads TGTGCCAGCAGCTCTCGGACAGGGTCCTATGGCTACACCTTC.

The V call is TRBV28, the J call TRBJ1-2; 7 nucleotides line up with TRBD1. This CDR3 spans 15 amino acids. Germline trimming cut 3 bases from V and 1 base from J; bases unmatched to any gene: 5. CDR1 and CDR2 (germline): MDHEN, SYDVKM. This CDR3 reads CASSLYPGGNYGYTF. CDR3 coding DNA: TGTGCCAGCAGTTTGTACCCAGGGGGTAACTATGGCTACACCTTC.

Concerning this clone: A much more abundant neighbour one base away suggests this may be a read error. V and J are TRBV28 and TRBJ1-1, with D possibly TRBD1 on 5 matching bases. The CDR3 is made up of 12 amino acids. The V and J ends lost 5 bases and 3 bases respectively, with 7 bases between them. Germline CDR1 reads MDHEN; CDR2 reads SYDVKM. Here the CDR3 reads CASSPGDTEAFF. CDR3 DNA: TGTGCCAGCAGTCCGGGGGACACTGAAGCTTTCTTT. The full variable domain, completed using reference TRBV28 and TRBJ1-1, is DVKVTQSSRYLVKRTGEKVFLECVQDMDHENMFWYRQDPGLGLRLIYFSYDVKMKEKGDIPEGYSVSREKKERFSLILESASTNQTSMYLCASSPGDTEAFFGQGTRLTVV.

This chain joins TRBV2 and TRBJ2-1; possible D gene TRBD1, 6 bases. Trimming cost V 6 bases and J 2 bases, with 8 bases left between them. The CDR3 has 13 residues. In germline, CDR1 is SNHLY, CDR2 FYNNEI. Written as DNA, the CDR3 is TGTGCCAGCAGACAGGGACCCTACAATGAGCAGTTCTTC. Translated, it gives CASRQGPYNEQFF.

The V and J genes are TRBV29-1 and TRBJ1-4; D is unclear. Germline lookup yields CDR1 SQVTM and CDR2 ANQGSEA. V gave up 4 bases and J gave up 7 bases, with 16 bases separating them. CDR3 length equals 14 residues. CDR3 DNA sequence: TGCAGCGTTGCCTTCGGAGGGATGGGTGAAAAACTGTTTTTT. Residues: CSVAFGGMGEKLFF.

The rearrangement links TRBV7-3 to TRBJ2-1; D ambiguous. CDR1 and CDR2 from the germline V gene are SGHTA and FQGTGA. The CDR3 contains 14 residues. V was trimmed by 2 bases and J by 6 bases, leaving 11 bases between them. CDR3 sequence (DNA): TGTGCCAGCAGCTTATCCACCTCCGCCAATGAGCAGTTCTTC. Translating gives CASSLSTSANEQFF.

The CDR3 DNA is TGTGCCAGCAGCGTAGGTCCCCAAATAAGCAAAAACATTCAGTACTTC. Translating it yields CASSVGPQISKNIQYF. J is TRBJ2-4 and V is TRBV9; D is unresolved. Germline V gene data show CDR1 as SGDLS and CDR2 as YYNGEE. CDR3 size: 16 residues. V lost 0 bases, J lost 3 bases, and 13 bases lay in between.

Concerning this clone itself: One base away lies a much larger clone, so this may be a sequencing read error. This CDR3 is also generated by other DNA sequences in the sample. The CDR3 is CASSRSGPYEQYF. The CDR3 DNA sequence: TGTGCCAGCAGCCGATCGGGGCCCTACGAGCAGTACTTC. J is TRBJ2-7 and V is TRBV7-2; the D gene could be TRBD1 or TRBD2 (5 bases each). CDR1 SGHTA and CDR2 FQGNSA come from the germline V gene. The CDR3 covers 13 residues. Trimming shortened V by 5 bases and J by 2 bases, and 10 bases separated the two germline ends.

The genes are TRBV28 and TRBJ1-2; D gene ambiguous. This CDR3 has 15 residues. Germline lookup yields CDR1 MDHEN and CDR2 SYDVKM. V lost 1 base to trimming and J lost 1 base, with 10 bases between them. The CDR3 DNA reads TGTGCCAGCAGTTTATATGACCCCAATAACTATGGCTACACCTTC. Its translation is CASSLYDPNNYGYTF.

The rearrangement joins TRBV4-3 to TRBJ2-5; D is ambiguous. V was clipped by 2 bases and J by 3 bases, with 13 bases between them. The CDR3 totals 15 residues. From germline, CDR1 is LGHNA and CDR2 YSLEER. CDR3 sequence (DNA): TGCGCCAGCAGCCAATCGGGCGGAGTCGAAGAGACCCAGTACTTC. Translating it yields CASSQSGGVEETQYF.

This sequence joins TRBV2 and TRBJ1-1; unclear D gene. This CDR3 spans 13 amino acids. The V gene's germline CDR1 is SNHLY and CDR2 FYNNEI. The CDR3 DNA reads as TGTGCTCAAGGCCGTGACATGAACACTGAAGCTTTCTTT. It codes for CAQGRDMNTEAFF.

The genes are TRBV30 and TRBJ2-1; 15 bases line up with TRBD2. There are 18 residues in the CDR3. Germline trimming cut 3 bases from V and 1 base from J; bases unmatched to any gene: 7. CDR1 GTSNPN and CDR2 SVGIG come from the germline V gene (reference sequence). Written as DNA, the CDR3 is TGTGCCTGGAGCACCGGGACTAGCGGGAGGATGTCCTACAATGAGCAGTTCTTC. This codes for CAWSTGTSGRMSYNEQFF.